The clone carrying this T cell receptor beta chain was recorded many times. Its specificity is not known. This sample was included in a study of molecular identifiers for immune sequencing clone quantification. TCRdb reprocessed the PCR reads via MiXCR and lists one record per CDR3 protein. The table records roughly 320,000 distinct CDR3 sequences, about a fifth of them present only once. The germline gives CDR1 KGHDR, CDR2 SFDVKD. There are 13 residues in the CDR3. Trimming stripped 9 bases from V and 3 bases from J, with 10 bases between. The naive CD8 libraries originated from between 20,000 and 1,000,000 sorted cells and drew on 10%, 30% or 50% RNA. Study conclusions and caveats: Identical TCR molecules sharing a barcode could underestimate highly expanded clone sizes.

Sequencing was carried out using naive CD8+ T cells from blood, with Jurkat cell RNA spiked in. Sample subset: FACS-sorted CD8+CD4-CCR7+CD45RA+ naive T cells. The rearrangement links TRBV24-1 to TRBJ2-2, with D uncertain. This clonotype was sampled from a human donor in good health. Some libraries in this study had Jurkat cell RNA spiked in. CDR3 region: CATSGTHTGELFF. CDR3 coding DNA: TGTGCCACCTCTGGAACCCACACCGGGGAGCTGTTTTTT.